This T cell receptor beta chain was recorded in a study of T cells in narcolepsy. General study findings and limits: Same-patient CSF and blood CD4+ T cell clonotypes included HCRT-specific and TRIB2-specific autoreactive ones. Reportedly, autoreactive clonotypes were serially detected in patients' blood but not controls'.

Data came from immunoSEQ multiplex PCR; TCRdb stores just in-frame clones and leaves some out. Among about 34,000 clones listed, around four fifths were seen once. Regarding this clone: Its antigen is not identified.

The CDR3 loop spans 14 amino acids. The V end lost 0 bases, the J end lost 6 bases, and 10 bases lay between the germline ends. CDR1 SGDLS and CDR2 YYNGEE come from the germline V gene. This clonotype was sampled from a human donor with narcolepsy. Sequencing used CD45RA- memory CD4+ T cells from PBMCs. The genes are TRBV9 and TRBJ2-1; D not resolved. In DNA form, the CDR3 reads TGTGCCAGCAGCGTAGTGGGGTCCAGCAATGAGCAGTTCTTC. Its protein is CASSVVGSSNEQFF.